The clone carrying this TCR beta chain has just a few counts. Its antigen is undetermined. A single record per CDR3 protein comes from TCRdb applying MiXCR to the 5' RACE reads. The data hold approximately 450,000 distinct CDR3 sequences, with 15% to 20% observed a single time. The data stem from a study of T-cell memory formation after mild COVID-19. General study points: Clones that got smaller from day 15 to 85 had even CD4/CD8, while clones growing later tipped toward CD4+. Cross-reactive memory apparently joined, as some responding clones appeared in pre-infection memory. Mainly in CM and EM were contracting CD4+ clones; CD8+ were in EMRA.

CDR1 and CDR2 from the germline V gene are KGHDR and SFDVKD. CDR3 length equals 13 residues. Unmatched junction bases numbered 5, after V lost 8 bases and J lost 7 bases. The material sequenced was PBMCs or a T cell subset sorted from them (not recorded which). V usage is TRBV24-1 and J usage is TRBJ2-2; 8 nucleotides line up with TRBD1. The TCR was taken from an adult woman who had mild COVID-19 (a few samples of this study predate the infection). Cell type and time point are not known. The DNA for the CDR3 is TGTGCCACCACCAGGACAGGGAGCGGGGAGCTGTTTTTT. Amino acids: CATTRTGSGELFF.